The following is a T cell receptor beta chain sequence with its context. This entry is derived from a study of OX40 agonist ivuxolimab in advanced cancers. The assay was immunoSEQ multiplex PCR, and TCRdb's table has in-frame clones only and misses some. Of tens of thousands of clones detected, roughly 80% appear once; the ten largest clones hold 5%. The ends lost 4 bases at V and 4 bases at J; junction bases unmatched: 5. The CDR3 is 14 amino acids. CDR1 is SGHRS, CDR2 YFSETQ, per germline. The chain joins TRBV5-1 to TRBJ1-1, with 9 bases matching TRBD1. The clonotype was recovered from an adult with an advanced solid tumor such as melanoma, head and neck, liver or kidney cancer. Sequenced material: CD4+ or CD8+ T cells sorted from blood, taken in a trial of the OX40 agonist ivuxolimab. DNA for the CDR3: TGCGCCAGCAGCGGGGGACAGGGCAGCACTGAAGCTTTCTTT. Amino acids: CASSGGQGSTEAFF.